This T cell receptor beta chain was captured by sequencing in a study of T cells in Graves' hyperthyroidism and ophthalmopathy (dated by TCRdb to the late 2010s). With respect to the entire study: Peripheral blood was sampled at the time of initial diagnosis, prior to any treatment. To identify TCR V-J signatures that set the groups apart, the researchers used a discovery cohort of 100 patients, made up of 43 with Graves' ophthalmopathy and approximately 57 with stable Graves' hyperthyroidism. Prospective prediction of ophthalmopathy was tested in an independent validation cohort of 18 hyperthyroidism patients and around 16 patients who later progressed to ophthalmopathy. The roughly 94 discovery patients were randomly divided into training and test sets at a 7:3 ratio. Thyroid tissue and blood T-cell repertoires from six Graves' hyperthyroidism patients were also compared in the study. Following sampling, methimazole starting at 30 mg daily was given to hyperthyroidism patients, and high-dose intravenous methylprednisolone was given to ophthalmopathy patients. The paper describes TCR Vbeta CDR3 sequencing of 135 peripheral blood samples, made up of 43 ophthalmopathy patients, around 73 hyperthyroidism patients and some 17 progressor patients.

The TCR beta CDR3 regions were amplified from the RNA transcripts. The TCR CDR3 was subjected to a first round of RT-PCR using the HTBI primer set and the Qiagen OneStep RT-PCR kit. A second multiplex PCR round built the libraries, followed by size selection and purification. Paired-end sequencing of the libraries was performed with 100 bp reads on an Illumina HiSeq2000. Turning to the authors' computational methods: Raw data were processed with SOAPnuke, discarding reads with adapters, uncalled bases, mean Phred below 15, or no exact constant-primer or identifier match. COPE v1.2.5 was used to merge the high-quality paired reads, and each unique nucleotide sequence was defined as a clonotype. MiTCR v1.1 was used to align clonotypes to the IMGT TRBV, TRBD and TRBJ reference segments. Only V-J combinations with frequency above 0.0001, covering 99% to 99.2% of repertoires, were analysed. The TCS score was defined as the ratio of F50 (clonal expansion) to E x V (chaos), calculated using BLOSUM62-based TCRdist between CDR3 peptides within each V-J. Welch's t-statistics and random forest reduced 450 to 600 V-J features to 13, which were used in a naive Bayes classifier (R e1071). TCRdb handled the public reads itself, with Q25 trimming in fastp and clone calling in MiXCR, and kept productive beta chains. Each record represents a unique CDR3 protein, reported with the most common genes and DNA among its rows. TCRdb, rather than the study authors, made the V and J calls. This sample comprises 350,000 or so distinct CDR3 sequences, about 18% of them detected only once. Of the sample, around a third is held by the ten largest clones.

Here is what the overall study found, with its caveats: Ophthalmopathy was separated from stable hyperthyroidism by a 13 V-J signature model, with about 88% sensitivity and about 81% specificity obtained in cross-validation and 80%/75% obtained in testing. Most expanded thyroid clonotypes (frequency above 0.001) were also detected in blood, suggesting blood repertoires may reflect thyroid immune responses. Sample size was not statistically predetermined, and investigators were not blinded to group allocation. During validation, the model predicted progression to ophthalmopathy a median of about 5.9 months ahead of onset, with around 71% sensitivity and less than 85% specificity.

A remark on this clonotype: Its antigen specificity is not known. Nothing much larger sits one base from this clone, and base qualities are not available.

The hyperthyroidism patients were between 18 and 65 years old and newly diagnosed, with a disease duration of less than 2 months. Any patient with an uncontrolled infection, another autoimmune disease, pregnancy or lactation was excluded. Clinical symptoms, serum thyroxine and TRAb, thyroid ultrasound, and orbital computed tomography formed the basis for the diagnoses. Blood from progressor patients was drawn when they were first diagnosed with hyperthyroidism, before any ophthalmopathy symptoms appeared. Ficoll-Paque density gradient centrifugation was used to isolate PBMCs from 8 to 10 ml of fresh peripheral blood. Progressor patients were first diagnosed with Graves' hyperthyroidism and then developed ophthalmopathy during follow-up. Total RNA was extracted using Trizol reagent, and RNA quality was assessed on an Agilent 2100 Bioanalyzer. This clonotype was obtained from a young woman with Graves' hyperthyroidism that later progressed to Graves' ophthalmopathy. Sequenced sample: blood.

For the CDR3, the sequence is CSAGGAGQGENNEQFF. The nucleotide sequence reads TGCAGTGCCGGCGGGGCAGGACAGGGGGAAAACAATGAGCAGTTCTTC. The rearranged segments are TRBV20-1 and TRBJ2-1, with 10 bases in between that match TRBD1. For CDR1 and CDR2, the germline V gene (reference sequence) lists DFQATT and SNEGSKA. For this chain, trimming is 6 bases at the V end and 5 bases at the J end, and the number of junction bases without a gene match is 13. There are 16 amino acids in the CDR3, from cysteine to phenylalanine inclusive. CDR3 DNA only is kept here, 48 bases in frame from base 1.